The entry below describes one TCR beta chain. The data originate from a study of blood T cell repertoires in COVID-19. The overall study: Samples came from the United States, Italy and Spain, spanning acute and convalescent COVID-19. In each case, the material was cDNA or gDNA derived from T cells, B-cell-depleted T cells, or PBMCs.

In the study's own analysis: The authors estimated nucleated cell counts from reference gene primer amplification. Sequenced by immunoSEQ multiplex PCR; TCRdb stores in-frame clones only, minus some. From that table come the V and J calls and clone size; the DNA was used to work out D and trimming. Found here are around 24,000 clones, over 75% of them singletons; the top ten hold 40% to 65%. The CDR3 length is 16 residues. V trimming: 2 bases; J trimming: 1 base; junction bases outside the gene matches: 8. From germline, CDR1 is MNHNS and CDR2 SASEGT. The TCR was taken from a man in his fifties with active or convalescent COVID-19. Sample: peripheral blood. V is TRBV6-1 and J is TRBJ2-7; 7 nucleotides agree with TRBD1. The CDR3 region has the DNA TGTGCCAGCAGTGAATTTGGGGCAGGGGGTTCCTACGAGCAGTACTTC. Its translation is CASSEFGAGGSYEQYF.